A single sample gave rise to the 13 T cell receptor beta chains below, sequenced in a study of blood T cell repertoires in COVID-19. Profiled with immunoSEQ multiplex PCR; TCRdb holds only in-frame clones, not every one. Among a few hundred thousand clones listed, about 90% were seen once. The sequenced material came from PBMCs or T cells enriched from blood (not recorded which). These receptor sequences come from a woman aged 55-70 years who had recovered from COVID-19.

The V and J genes are TRBV2 and TRBJ1-4, with no clear D. V was cut by 7 bases and J by 15 bases, with 18 bases left in between. There are 12 residues in the CDR3. The germline CDR1 and CDR2 sequences are SNHLY and FYNNEI. CDR3 protein: CASTGTERAMFF. The CDR3 nucleotides are TGTGCCAGCACGGGTACAGAGCGGGCGATGTTTTTT.

The CDR3 reads CASSSLAPTTDTQYF. In DNA, the CDR3 is TGTGCCAGCAGCTCCCTAGCGCCTACCACTGATACGCAGTATTTT. The gene calls are TRBV7-9 and TRBJ2-3; possible D gene TRBD2, 6 bases. The CDR3 consists of 15 residues. Per the germline V gene, CDR1 is SEHNR and CDR2 is FQNEAQ (reference sequence). Trimming shortened V by 4 bases and J by 6 bases, and 17 bases separated the two germline ends.

The gene calls are TRBV5-6 and TRBJ2-2, with 10 nucleotides matching TRBD2. Germline CDR1 SGHDT, CDR2 YYEEEE. Trimming cost V 0 bases and J 4 bases; bases outside gene matches: 0. CDR3 length: 15 residues. DNA for the CDR3: TGTGCCAGCAGCTTGGGACTAGCGGGCACCGGGGAGCTGTTTTTT. Its protein is CASSLGLAGTGELFF.

V usage is TRBV7-2 and J usage is TRBJ2-3, with 9 bases identical to TRBD1. The germline gives CDR1 SGHTA, CDR2 FQGNSA. V lost 5 bases to trimming and J lost 3 bases; unmatched junction nucleotides: 12. The CDR3 is 17 residues long. In DNA, the CDR3 is TGTGCCAGCAGCCCCCGGGGAACAGGGGGCGCAACAGATACGCAGTATTTT. Its translation: CASSPRGTGGATDTQYF.

The chain is built from TRBV27 and TRBJ1-3; a weak D match, TRBD1 (6 bases). This CDR3 is 15 amino acids long. V lost 5 bases and J lost 0, with 11 bases in between. The germline V gene encodes CDR1 MNHEY and CDR2 SMNVEV (reference sequence). CDR3: CASSPTGDSGNTIYF. In nucleotides, the CDR3 is TGTGCCAGCAGTCCGACAGGCGACTCTGGAAACACCATATATTTT.

Comment on this clone: An end of the junction does not agree with germline; a read error may underlie this. The V call is TRBV6-5, the J call TRBJ2-3; 10 positions agree with TRBD2. The CDR3 totals 15 residues. CDR1 and CDR2 (germline): MNHEY, SVGAGI. CDR3 in DNA: TGTGCCAGCAGGGTAGCGGGAGGAGTCACAGGTACGCAGTATTTT. Its translation is CASRVAGGVTGTQYF.

The rearrangement joins TRBV24-1 to TRBJ2-5; TRBD1 matches at 9 bases. Germline values: CDR1 KGHDR, CDR2 SFDVKD. The CDR3 has 18 amino acids. V gave up 3 bases and J gave up 4 bases; unmatched junction bases: 14. The CDR3 nucleotides are TGTGCCACCAGTGATAACAGAGCGGGACAGGGAGTAGGAGAGACCCAGTACTTC. Protein product: CATSDNRAGQGVGETQYF.

The chain has TRBV29-1 and TRBJ2-7; D call uncertain. The CDR3 has 10 residues. In germline, CDR1 is SQVTM, CDR2 ANQGSEA. V lost 0 bases, J lost 6 bases, and 3 bases lay in between. The chain's CDR3 is CSVEEAEQYF. The CDR3 DNA follows: TGCAGCGTTGAAGAGGCCGAGCAGTACTTC.

This chain uses TRBV11-2 with TRBJ2-7; D possibly corresponds to TRBD2 (5 bases). This CDR3 comprises 15 residues. Germline V gives CDR1 SGHAT, CDR2 FQNNGV. V was shortened by 0 bases and J by 0 bases, with 9 bases between the two germline ends. CDR3 bases: TGTGCCAGCAGCTTAGAGACGGGGTTCTCCTACGAGCAGTACTTC. Its protein is CASSLETGFSYEQYF.

The chain carries TRBV27 and TRBJ2-7; 8 nucleotides match TRBD1. The CDR3 runs 15 residues. V trimming: 5 bases; J trimming: 3 bases; junction bases outside the gene matches: 9. Germline lookup yields CDR1 MNHEY and CDR2 SMNVEV (reference sequence). The CDR3 loop reads CASSPKPGQGYEQYF. Here the CDR3 DNA reads TGTGCCAGCAGTCCCAAACCCGGACAGGGCTACGAGCAGTACTTC.

This sequence joins TRBV15 and TRBJ1-3; TRBD1 matches at 8 bases. CDR1 and CDR2 from the germline V gene are LNHNV and YYDKDF (reference sequence). The trim removed 0 bases at V and 9 bases at J, leaving 4 bases unmatched. This CDR3 is built from 14 residues. CDR3 DNA sequence: TGTGCCACCAGCAGAGATTGGACAGGGAGCACCATATATTTT. Its protein is CATSRDWTGSTIYF.

This clone was picked up one time. Different DNA sequences within this sample yield the same CDR3. CDR3 coding DNA: TGTGCCTGGAGACAGGGGTCCTACGAGCAGTACTTC. It encodes CAWRQGSYEQYF. The rearrangement uses TRBV30 and TRBJ2-7; 7 bases map to TRBD1. The CDR3 runs 12 residues. The V and J ends lost 3 bases and 1 base, in that order; junction bases with no gene match: 0. The V gene's germline CDR1 is GTSNPN and CDR2 SVGIG (reference sequence).

The chain combines TRBV18 with TRBJ1-5; no clear D. Germline loops: CDR1 KGHSH, CDR2 LQKENI. V was trimmed by 9 bases and J by 4 bases, leaving 7 bases between them. The CDR3 is 11 residues long. DNA for the CDR3: TGTGCCAGACCGGGGAATCAGCCCCAGCATTTT. It yields the protein CARPGNQPQHF.